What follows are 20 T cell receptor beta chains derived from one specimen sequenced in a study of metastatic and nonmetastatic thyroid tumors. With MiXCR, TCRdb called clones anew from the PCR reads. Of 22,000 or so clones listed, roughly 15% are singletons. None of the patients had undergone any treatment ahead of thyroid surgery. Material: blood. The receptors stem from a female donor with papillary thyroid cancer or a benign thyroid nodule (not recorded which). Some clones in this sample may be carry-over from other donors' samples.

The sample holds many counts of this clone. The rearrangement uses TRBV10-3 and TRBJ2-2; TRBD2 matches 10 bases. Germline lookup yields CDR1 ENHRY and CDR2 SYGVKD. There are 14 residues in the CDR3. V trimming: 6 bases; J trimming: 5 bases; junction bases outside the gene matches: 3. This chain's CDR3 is CAISLAGETGELFF. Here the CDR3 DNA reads TGTGCCATCAGCCTAGCGGGAGAGACCGGGGAGCTGTTTTTT.

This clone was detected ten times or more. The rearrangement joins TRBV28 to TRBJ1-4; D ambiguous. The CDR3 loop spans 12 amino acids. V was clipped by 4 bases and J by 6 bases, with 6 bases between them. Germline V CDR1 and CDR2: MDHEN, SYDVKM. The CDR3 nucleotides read TGTGCCAGCAGTTCATATGATGAAAAACTGTTTTTT. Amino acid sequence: CASSSYDEKLFF.

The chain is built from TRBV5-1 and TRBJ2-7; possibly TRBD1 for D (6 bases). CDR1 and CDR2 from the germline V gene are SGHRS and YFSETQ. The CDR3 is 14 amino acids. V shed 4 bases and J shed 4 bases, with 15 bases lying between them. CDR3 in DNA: TGCGCCAGCAGCCCCACAGGGATGGGTTACGAGCAGTACTTC. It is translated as CASSPTGMGYEQYF.

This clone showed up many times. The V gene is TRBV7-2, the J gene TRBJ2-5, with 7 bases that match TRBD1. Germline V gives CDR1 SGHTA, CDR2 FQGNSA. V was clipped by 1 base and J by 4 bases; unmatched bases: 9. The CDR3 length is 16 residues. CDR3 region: CASSLGAGGRVETQYF. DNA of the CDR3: TGTGCCAGCAGCTTAGGGGCAGGGGGTAGGGTAGAGACCCAGTACTTC.

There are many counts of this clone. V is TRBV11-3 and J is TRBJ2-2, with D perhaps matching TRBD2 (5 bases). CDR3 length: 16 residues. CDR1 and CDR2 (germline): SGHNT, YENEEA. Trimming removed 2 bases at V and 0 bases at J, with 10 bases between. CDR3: CASSLISSPNTGELFF. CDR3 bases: TGTGCCAGCAGCTTAATCTCTAGCCCGAACACCGGGGAGCTGTTTTTT.

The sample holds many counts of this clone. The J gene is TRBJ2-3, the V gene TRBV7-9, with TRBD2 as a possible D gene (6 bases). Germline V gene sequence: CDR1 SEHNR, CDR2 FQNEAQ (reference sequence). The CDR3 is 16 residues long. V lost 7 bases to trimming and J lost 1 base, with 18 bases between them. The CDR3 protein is CASIPGAQDGTDTQYF. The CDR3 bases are TGTGCCAGCATCCCGGGAGCCCAAGATGGCACAGATACGCAGTATTTT.

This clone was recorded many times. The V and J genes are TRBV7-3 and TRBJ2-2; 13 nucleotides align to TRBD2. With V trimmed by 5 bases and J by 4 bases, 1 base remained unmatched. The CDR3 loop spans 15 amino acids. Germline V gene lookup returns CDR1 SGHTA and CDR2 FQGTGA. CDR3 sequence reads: CASSRTSGGTGELFF. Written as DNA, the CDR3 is TGTGCCAGCAGCCGGACTAGCGGGGGCACCGGGGAGCTGTTTTTT.

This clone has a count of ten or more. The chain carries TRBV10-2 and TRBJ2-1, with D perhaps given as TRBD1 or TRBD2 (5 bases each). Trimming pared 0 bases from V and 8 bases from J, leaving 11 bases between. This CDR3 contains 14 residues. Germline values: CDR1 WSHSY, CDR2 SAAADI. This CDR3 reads CASSESRGVYEQFF. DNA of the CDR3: TGCGCCAGCAGTGAGTCGAGAGGGGTGTATGAGCAGTTCTTC.

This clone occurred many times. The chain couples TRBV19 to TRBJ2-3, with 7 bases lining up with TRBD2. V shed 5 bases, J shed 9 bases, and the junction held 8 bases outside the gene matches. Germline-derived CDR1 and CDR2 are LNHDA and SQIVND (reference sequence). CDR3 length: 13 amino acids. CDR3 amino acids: CASSAIAGQTQYF. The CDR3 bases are TGTGCCAGTAGTGCCATAGCGGGTCAAACGCAGTATTTT.

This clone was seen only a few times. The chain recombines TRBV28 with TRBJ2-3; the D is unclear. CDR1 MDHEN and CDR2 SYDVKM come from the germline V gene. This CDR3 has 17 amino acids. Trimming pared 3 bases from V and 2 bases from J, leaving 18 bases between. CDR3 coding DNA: TGTGCCAGCAGTTTTGTTCTGTCAGGCAGGACCACAGATACGCAGTATTTT. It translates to CASSFVLSGRTTDTQYF.

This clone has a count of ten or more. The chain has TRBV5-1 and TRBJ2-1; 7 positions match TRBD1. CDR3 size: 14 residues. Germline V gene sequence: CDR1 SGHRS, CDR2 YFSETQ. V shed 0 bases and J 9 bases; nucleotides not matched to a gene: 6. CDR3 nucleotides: TGCGCCAGCAGCTTGGCGGACAGGAGGAGTGAGCAGTTCTTC. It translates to CASSLADRRSEQFF. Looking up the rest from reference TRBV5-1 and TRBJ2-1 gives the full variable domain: KAGVTQTPRYLIKTRGQQVTLSCSPISGHRSVSWYQQTPGQGLQFLFEYFSETQRNKGNFPGRFSGRQFSNSRSEMNVSTLELGDSALYLCASSLADRRSEQFFGPGTRLTVL.

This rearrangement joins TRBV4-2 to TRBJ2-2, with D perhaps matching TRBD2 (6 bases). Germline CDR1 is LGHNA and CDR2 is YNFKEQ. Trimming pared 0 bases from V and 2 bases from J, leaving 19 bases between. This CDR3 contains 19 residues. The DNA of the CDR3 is TGTGCCAGCAGCCAAGATAATGAGGGCCTAGCGCTCAACACCGGGGAGCTGTTTTTT. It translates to CASSQDNEGLALNTGELFF.

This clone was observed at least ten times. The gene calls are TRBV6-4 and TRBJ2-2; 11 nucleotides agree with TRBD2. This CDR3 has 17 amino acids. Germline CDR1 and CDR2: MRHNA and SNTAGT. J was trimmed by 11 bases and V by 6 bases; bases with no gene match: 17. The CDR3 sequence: CASSDHSGRATVIELFF. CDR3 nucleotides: TGTGCCAGCAGCGACCATAGCGGGAGGGCTACCGTCATAGAGCTGTTTTTT.

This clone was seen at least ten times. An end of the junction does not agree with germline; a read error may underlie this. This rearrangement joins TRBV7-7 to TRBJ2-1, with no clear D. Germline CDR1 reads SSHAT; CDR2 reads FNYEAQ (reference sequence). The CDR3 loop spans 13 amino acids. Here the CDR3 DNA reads TGTGCTAGCAGCTTAGCCCGCGAAGGTGAGCAGTTCTTC. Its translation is CASSLAREGEQFF. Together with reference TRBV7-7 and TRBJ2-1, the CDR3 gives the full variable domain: GAGVSQSPRYKVTKRGQDVTLRCDPISSHATLYWYQQALGQGPEFLTYFNYEAQPDKSGLPSDRFSAERPEGSISTLTIQRTEQRDSAMYRCASSLAREGEQFFGPGTRLTVL.

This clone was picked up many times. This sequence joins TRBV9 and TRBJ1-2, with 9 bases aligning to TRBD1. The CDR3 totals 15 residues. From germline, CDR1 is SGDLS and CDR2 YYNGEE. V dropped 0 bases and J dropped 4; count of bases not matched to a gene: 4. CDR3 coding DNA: TGTGCCAGCAGCGTAGTGAGGGACAGGGCCTATGGCTACACCTTC. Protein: CASSVVRDRAYGYTF.

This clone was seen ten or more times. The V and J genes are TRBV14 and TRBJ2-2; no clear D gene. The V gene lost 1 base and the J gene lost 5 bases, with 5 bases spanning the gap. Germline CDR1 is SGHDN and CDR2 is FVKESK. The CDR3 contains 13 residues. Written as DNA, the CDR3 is TGTGCCAGCAGCCAAGTGGGGACCGGGGAGCTGTTTTTT. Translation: CASSQVGTGELFF.

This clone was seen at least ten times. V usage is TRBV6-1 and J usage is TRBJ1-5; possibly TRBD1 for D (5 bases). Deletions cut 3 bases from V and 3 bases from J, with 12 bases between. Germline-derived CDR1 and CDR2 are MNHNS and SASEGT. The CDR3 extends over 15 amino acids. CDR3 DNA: TGTGCCAGCAGTGAGATCGGGGGTTCCAATCAGCCCCAGCATTTT. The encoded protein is CASSEIGGSNQPQHF.

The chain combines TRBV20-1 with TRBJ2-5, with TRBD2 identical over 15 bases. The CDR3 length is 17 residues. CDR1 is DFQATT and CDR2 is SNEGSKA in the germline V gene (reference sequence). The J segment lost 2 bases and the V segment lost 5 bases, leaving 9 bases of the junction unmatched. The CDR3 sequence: CSARTSGRGGMQETQYF. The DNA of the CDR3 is TGCAGTGCTCGGACTAGCGGGAGGGGGGGTATGCAAGAGACCCAGTACTTC.

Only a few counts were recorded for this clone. This chain's CDR3 is CASSSQRESYEQYF. The CDR3 DNA reads TGTGCCAGCAGTAGCCAGCGGGAATCCTACGAGCAGTACTTC. The rearrangement joins TRBV6-2 or TRBV6-3 to TRBJ2-7, with 7 bases aligning to TRBD2. This CDR3 contains 14 residues. Germline CDR1 and CDR2: MNHEY and SVGEGT. The trim removed 5 bases at V and 1 base at J, leaving 5 bases unmatched.

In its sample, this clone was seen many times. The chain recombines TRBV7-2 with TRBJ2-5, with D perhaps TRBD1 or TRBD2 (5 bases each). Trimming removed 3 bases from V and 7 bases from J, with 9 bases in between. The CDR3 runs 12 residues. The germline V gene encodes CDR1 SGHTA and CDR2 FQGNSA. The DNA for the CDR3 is TGTGCCAGCAGCTTGGGACCCGGGACCCAGTACTTC. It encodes CASSLGPGTQYF.